This T cell receptor beta chain was obtained from a study of CD8 T cells in ankylosing spondylitis. The study, taken as a whole, reports: Blood of patients with ankylosing spondylitis appeared to be characterized by a TCR beta motif of fewer than 10 highly homologous variants.

MiXCR, run by TCRdb on the 5' RACE reads, gives a single entry per CDR3 protein. The sample comprises around 320,000 distinct CDR3 sequences, roughly 20% of which are singletons, and about 3.7% rests with the top ten. Looked up from germline, CDR1 is SGHAT and CDR2 is FQNNGV. Germline trimming cut 0 bases from V and 2 bases from J; bases unmatched to any gene: 12. The CDR3 is made up of 21 amino acids. As concerns this clonotype: Its specificity is not known.

Sequencing input: blood, either unsorted or a sorted T cell fraction (not recorded which). The TCR was taken from a female donor with ankylosing spondylitis or in good health (not recorded which). The gene calls are TRBV11-2 and TRBJ2-5, with 16 positions matching TRBD2. The CDR3 loop is CASSLEPPGGLAGGWQETQYF. The CDR3 nucleotides read TGTGCCAGCAGCTTAGAACCCCCAGGGGGACTAGCGGGAGGGTGGCAAGAGACCCAGTACTTC.